The following is a TCR beta chain sequence with its context. It has no known antigen specificity. Base qualities are not recorded, but no much larger clone differs from it by a single base. This record comes from a study of lymphopenia after photon versus proton radiotherapy (dated by TCRdb to about 2019). Turning to the overall study: Photon and proton radiation therapy were compared by the study for their immunological effects in patients with gastrointestinal tumors who developed high-grade lymphopenia. The cohort included some 20 patients with gastrointestinal tumors who developed lymphopenia after receiving either photon or proton therapy. The goal of the study was to describe how the two radiation modalities differ in their effects on the immune system.

Overall results and qualifications from the work: Among patients across the cohort who died, overall survival time showed an inverse correlation with a larger post-nadir drop in TCR diversity. During treatment, patients who received photon therapy lost naive T cells and TCR diversity and gained effector/memory populations, whereas patients who received proton therapy remained relatively stable. The survival association was assessed only in patients who died, and the authors presented better survival with proton therapy as a possibility rather than a demonstrated result. After the lymphocyte count nadir, repertoires from photon-treated patients showed oligoclonal expansion, particularly of CD8+ Temra cells, and this expansion drove the decline in diversity.

Library preparation was by the immunoSEQ multiplex PCR assay. T cell repertoires were profiled by deep sequencing of rearranged TCR beta loci, alongside multiparametric flow cytometry. What TCRdb holds here is the immuneACCESS table cut down to in-frame rearrangements. Part of the clones is not present; checked against another copy, under half of the missing clones reflect an unresolved V gene, and the others are unexplained. This sample holds about 50,000 clones; over 70% were observed only once. The ten biggest clones cover 25% to 30% of the sample. The sequencing here drew on peripheral blood, taken from a patient treated with photon-based radiotherapy. This receptor was obtained from a man aged 45 to 65 with gastric cancer.

The nucleotide sequence is TGTGCCAGCTCACCCGGACGCGGACAAGAGACCCAGTACTTC. This translates into CASSPGRGQETQYF. Recombination joined TRBV18 with TRBJ2-5; the D gene is not confidently resolved. From its cysteine to its phenylalanine, the CDR3 spans 14 amino acids. Solely the CDR3 DNA is kept, with 42 bases framed from the first base. The V and J ends are trimmed by 3 bases and 2 bases, leaving 10 bases between them. Sequences KGHSH (CDR1) and LQKENI (CDR2) are obtained from the germline V gene.